These 18 T cell receptor beta chains came from one sample sequenced in a study of Tregs in tolerant kidney transplant recipients. Clones were sequenced by immunoSEQ multiplex PCR, and TCRdb holds only the in-frame ones, with some missing. This sample yields approximately 66,000 clones, of which 70% to 90% are seen a single time; around 2.3% belongs to the top ten. The sample here was Tregs from blood, taken before the transplant. Receptors were obtained from a human donor who received a combined kidney and bone marrow transplant.

The chain links TRBV5-6 to TRBJ1-2; TRBD1 matches 7 bases. Looked up from germline, CDR1 is SGHDT and CDR2 is YYEEEE. V lost 0 bases to trimming and J lost 5 bases; unmatched junction nucleotides: 10. The CDR3 is 16 residues long. The CDR3 nucleotides are TGTGCCAGCAGCTTGGGCCGGGACAGTAGTACATATGGCTACACCTTC. This gives the protein CASSLGRDSSTYGYTF.

The chain carries TRBV5-5 and TRBJ2-5; no firm D call. The germline V and J ends were trimmed by 4 bases and 5 bases, with 12 bases remaining between them. Germline V gene data show CDR1 as SGHKS and CDR2 as YYEKEE (reference sequence). The CDR3 extends over 13 amino acids. The CDR3: CASSSTWVETQYF. The CDR3 bases are TGTGCCAGCAGCAGTACTTGGGTGGAGACCCAGTACTTC.

CDR3 amino acids: CASRNGENTEAFF. The CDR3 DNA sequence: TGTGCCAGCAGGAACGGAGAAAACACTGAAGCTTTCTTT. V usage is TRBV6-5 and J usage is TRBJ1-1; D is unresolved. V was clipped by 6 bases and J by 2 bases, with 10 bases between them. Germline values: CDR1 MNHEY, CDR2 SVGAGI. The CDR3 has 13 residues.

This sequence joins TRBV28 and TRBJ1-2; TRBD1 aligns across 10 bases. V shed 3 bases and J 6 bases; nucleotides not matched to a gene: 13. The CDR3 spans 17 residues. Germline V CDR1 and CDR2: MDHEN, SYDVKM. CDR3 protein: CASSFLGTGDRGDGYTF. CDR3 DNA: TGTGCCAGCAGTTTTTTGGGGACAGGGGATCGGGGAGATGGCTACACCTTC.

This chain joins TRBV5-4 and TRBJ2-7; a weak D match, TRBD2 (6 bases). The CDR3 length is 15 residues. The V gene's germline CDR1 is SGHNT and CDR2 YYREEE (reference sequence). Trimming took 2 bases from V and 3 from J, leaving 15 bases between them. The CDR3 coding sequence is TGTGCCAGCAGCTTTTCCCCCGGAGGGTACTACGAGCAGTACTTC. Translating it yields CASSFSPGGYYEQYF.

The chain is built from TRBV7-2 and TRBJ2-2; 8 positions agree with TRBD2. The ends lost 1 base at V and 6 bases at J; junction bases unmatched: 7. The CDR3 has 16 amino acids. Germline values: CDR1 SGHTA, CDR2 FQGNSA. The CDR3 spells CASSLGGGLEAGELFF. The CDR3 DNA sequence: TGTGCCAGCAGCTTAGGTGGGGGACTAGAGGCCGGGGAGCTGTTTTTT.

CDR3 residues: CASSATDRVSAFF. The CDR3 DNA sequence: TGTGCCAGCAGTGCGACGGACAGGGTATCGGCTTTCTTT. This chain uses TRBV6-6 with TRBJ1-1; 8 bases agree with TRBD1. The CDR3 is 13 amino acids. Germline V CDR1 and CDR2: MNHNY, SVGAGI (reference sequence). The trim removed 5 bases at V and 11 bases at J, leaving 10 bases unmatched.

The V call is TRBV7-2, the J call TRBJ2-5; D may be TRBD1 (5 bases). Trimming pared 1 base from V and 4 bases from J, leaving 13 bases between. In germline, CDR1 is SGHTA, CDR2 FQGNSA. This CDR3 spans 15 amino acids. CDR3 sequence: CASSLGPKRGETQYF. CDR3 nucleotides: TGTGCCAGCAGCTTAGGACCCAAAAGGGGAGAGACCCAGTACTTC.

The CDR3 DNA reads TGTGCCAGCAGCTGGGACAGGGATAGGGAGACCCAGTACTTC. It encodes CASSWDRDRETQYF. The rearrangement joins TRBV7-2 to TRBJ2-5; 9 bases map to TRBD1. This CDR3 has 14 amino acids. Trimming at V came to 4 bases and at J to 5 bases, leaving 5 bases not matched to a gene. Germline CDR1 SGHTA, CDR2 FQGNSA.

The chain joins TRBV27 to TRBJ1-2; D is unresolved. With 0 bases removed from V and 2 bases from J, the gap between germline ends came to 4 bases. In germline, CDR1 is MNHEY, CDR2 SMNVEV (reference sequence). The CDR3 covers 13 residues. The CDR3 loop is CASSLSQNYGYTF. The CDR3 coding sequence is TGTGCCAGCAGTTTATCTCAGAACTATGGCTACACCTTC.

The chain carries TRBV6-5 and TRBJ1-4; TRBD1 might be the D (5 bases). The CDR3 loop spans 14 amino acids. Per germline, CDR1 MNHEY and CDR2 SVGAGI. V was cut by 6 bases and J by 7 bases, with 15 bases left in between. The CDR3 DNA sequence: TGTGCCAGCAGCCCGGGGGATTCGCGTGAAAAACTGTTTTTT. Translation gives CASSPGDSREKLFF.

This chain connects TRBV18 to TRBJ2-3; D gene uncertain. The CDR3 length is 14 residues. Germline loops: CDR1 KGHSH, CDR2 LQKENI. V lost 3 bases to trimming and J lost 6 bases, with 13 bases between them. The CDR3 is CASSPRPPRDTQYF. The CDR3 nucleotides are TGTGCCAGCTCACCCCGTCCCCCAAGGGATACGCAGTATTTT.

The V gene is TRBV10-1, the J gene TRBJ2-1; D gene ambiguous. Trimming took off 0 bases at V and 10 bases at J, with 10 bases between the two ends. The CDR3 is 13 amino acids. The germline V gene has CDR1 WNHNN and CDR2 SYGVQD (reference sequence). The CDR3 here is CASSESLRLEQFF. Here the CDR3 DNA reads TGCGCCAGCAGTGAGTCACTAAGGCTCGAGCAGTTCTTC.

V is TRBV18 and J is TRBJ1-2, with D possibly TRBD1 on 5 matching bases. V was trimmed by 2 bases and J by 3 bases, leaving 10 bases between them. Germline CDR1 KGHSH, CDR2 LQKENI. The CDR3 spans 14 residues. The CDR3 bases are TGTGCCAGCTCACCATTATTGGGGGACTATGGCTACACCTTC. This encodes CASSPLLGDYGYTF.

The chain employs TRBV5-1 and TRBJ2-1; D unresolved. Germline V gene sequence: CDR1 SGHRS, CDR2 YFSETQ. V gave up 3 bases and J gave up 2 bases, with 6 bases separating them. The CDR3 is made up of 13 amino acids. The CDR3 nucleotides are TGCGCCAGCAGCTCCGGACCCTACAATGAGCAGTTCTTC. The encoded protein is CASSSGPYNEQFF.

The chain is built from TRBV5-6 and TRBJ2-1; 7 bases fit TRBD2. V lost 0 bases to trimming and J lost 2 bases; unmatched junction nucleotides: 5. The CDR3 runs to 16 residues. The germline V gene encodes CDR1 SGHDT and CDR2 YYEEEE. CDR3 bases: TGTGCCAGCAGCTTGGTTTTTACTAGCGCCTACAATGAGCAGTTCTTC. Translation: CASSLVFTSAYNEQFF.

The chain has TRBV9 and TRBJ1-2, with D possibly TRBD1 on 6 matching bases. The V gene's germline CDR1 is SGDLS and CDR2 YYNGEE. This CDR3 is built from 15 residues. Trimming stripped 3 bases from V and 4 bases from J, with 16 bases between. In DNA, the CDR3 is TGTGCCAGCAGCGCGGCACAGGGTTGGCTCTATGGCTACACCTTC. Its protein is CASSAAQGWLYGYTF.

This chain joins TRBV11-2 and TRBJ1-1; tentatively, D is TRBD1 (6 bases). The CDR3 runs 14 residues. Germline CDR1 SGHAT, CDR2 FQNNGV. The V and J ends lost 3 bases and 5 bases respectively, with 13 bases between them. In DNA form, the CDR3 reads TGTGCCAGCAGCTTTCAGGGGATGGGAACTGAAGCTTTCTTT. Translation gives CASSFQGMGTEAFF.